Each of the 31 T cell receptor beta chains below was sequenced from the same sample in a study of human T cells and chemical hapten exposure. Time point denoted: pre-sensitization, week 0. This sample's treatment: therapeutic diphenylcyclopropenone sensitization with weekly scalp DPC. From the RACE reads, TCRdb called clonotypes with MiXCR, one entry per CDR3 protein. This repertoire shows around 250,000 distinct CDR3 sequences, roughly 8.9% found once; its top ten account for over 2%. The sequences come from whole blood, collected in connection with sensitization to the hapten diphenylcyclopropenone (DPC). These receptors all come from a woman aged 40 to 49 with alopecia areata. Some clones in this sample may be carry-over from other donors' samples.

The rearrangement joins TRBV18 to TRBJ2-2; D call uncertain. Between the trimmed V and J ends, which lost 3 bases and 6 bases, there was a span of 5 bases. Per germline, CDR1 KGHSH and CDR2 LQKENI. The CDR3 sequence is 12 residues long. The DNA for the CDR3 is TGTGCCAGCTCACCCGCCCCCGGGGAGCTGTTTTTT. Translation gives CASSPAPGELFF.

CDR3 coding DNA: TGTGCCAGCAGTGAATTCGGGACACCGTCTTTCGGGGCCAACGTCCTGACTTTC. It specifies CASSEFGTPSFGANVLTF. This sequence joins TRBV2 and TRBJ2-6; a possible D gene is TRBD1 (6 bases). CDR1 and CDR2 (germline): SNHLY, FYNNEI. CDR3 length equals 18 residues. Trimming took off 2 bases at V and 4 bases at J, with 18 bases between the two ends.

The chain has TRBV12-3 or TRBV12-4 and TRBJ1-2, with 10 bases fitting TRBD1. V dropped 5 bases and J dropped 5; count of bases not matched to a gene: 11. The CDR3 consists of 16 residues. The CDR3 DNA reads TGTGCCAGCAGTCCCGGCGGGGGGACAGGGGAGTATGGCTACACCTTC. This sequence encodes CASSPGGGTGEYGYTF.

This chain uses TRBV7-9 with TRBJ2-1; 12 bases align to TRBD2. Germline CDR1 is SEHNR and CDR2 is FQNEAQ (reference sequence). J was trimmed by 0 bases and V by 5 bases; bases with no gene match: 17. The CDR3 spans 21 residues. The CDR3 reads CASSHRDSRLAGARSYNEQFF. Written as DNA, the CDR3 is TGTGCCAGCAGCCACCGGGACAGTAGACTAGCGGGAGCCCGCTCCTACAATGAGCAGTTCTTC.

This clonotype has only a few counts. This chain uses TRBV24-1 with TRBJ2-7; no reliable D call. Germline CDR1 KGHDR, CDR2 SFDVKD. The CDR3 is 13 residues long. V was pared by 2 bases and J by 6 bases, with 10 bases between. The CDR3 nucleotides are TGTGCCACCAGTGATTCCCTCGGCGGCGAGCAGTACTTC. It yields the protein CATSDSLGGEQYF.

This clonotype came up a few times. The V and J genes are TRBV6-2 or TRBV6-3 and TRBJ1-1, with D possibly matching TRBD1 (5 bases). There are 15 residues in the CDR3. Germline values: CDR1 MNHEY, CDR2 SVGEGT. Trimming removed 2 bases at V and 8 bases at J, with 18 bases between. The CDR3 nucleotides read TGTGCCAGCAGTTACGGCCAGGGTAGAACCATCGAAGCTTTCTTT. Translating it yields CASSYGQGRTIEAFF.

This clonotype was counted only a few times. The V call is TRBV12-3 or TRBV12-4, the J call TRBJ2-2, with 13 bases fitting TRBD2. The ends lost 2 bases at V and 4 bases at J; junction bases unmatched: 1. The CDR3 length is 16 residues. This CDR3 is CASSLRLAGGTGELFF. The CDR3 nucleotides read TGTGCCAGCAGTTTAAGACTAGCGGGAGGCACCGGGGAGCTGTTTTTT.

As concerns this clonotype: Just one base apart from a much larger clone, this may be a read error. The chain couples TRBV10-3 to TRBJ2-1; D ambiguous. Germline CDR1 reads ENHRY; CDR2 reads SYGVKD. This CDR3 contains 12 residues. The germline V and J ends were trimmed by 0 bases and 13 bases, with 10 bases remaining between them. In DNA form, the CDR3 reads TGTGCCATCAGTGAGTCGAACCACCACCAGTTCTTC. It specifies CAISESNHHQFF.

This clonotype was counted a few times. The chain joins TRBV28 to TRBJ2-7; TRBD2 agrees at 7 bases. The CDR3 runs to 14 residues. V lost 8 bases to trimming and J lost 4 bases; unmatched junction nucleotides: 11. CDR1 is MDHEN and CDR2 is SYDVKM in the germline V gene. CDR3 sequence: CASSPAAGDYEQYF. CDR3 DNA: TGTGCCAGCTCCCCCGCGGCGGGAGATTACGAGCAGTACTTC. The variable domain in full, completed from reference TRBV28 and TRBJ2-7, reads DVKVTQSSRYLVKRTGEKVFLECVQDMDHENMFWYRQDPGLGLRLIYFSYDVKMKEKGDIPEGYSVSREKKERFSLILESASTNQTSMYLCASSPAAGDYEQYFGPGTRLTVT.

The table lists this clonotype with a few counts. The genes are TRBV6-6 and TRBJ2-1; D is unclear. Germline CDR1 is MNHNY and CDR2 is SVGAGI (reference sequence). The CDR3 sequence is 13 residues long. Trimming shortened V by 0 bases and J by 9 bases, and 9 bases separated the two germline ends. The CDR3 DNA sequence: TGTGCCAGCAGTTACTCCCTTGTGGGTGAGCAGTTCTTC. It encodes CASSYSLVGEQFF.

The chain has TRBV3-1 and TRBJ1-4; 7 bases agree with TRBD1. This CDR3 comprises 16 residues. J gave up 7 bases and V 0 bases, and 8 bases lay outside the gene matches. CDR1 and CDR2 (germline): LGHDT, YNNKEL (reference sequence). The CDR3 DNA sequence: TGTGCCAGCAGCCAAGACCACAGGGGAGGAAGTGAAAAACTGTTTTTT. As protein: CASSQDHRGGSEKLFF.

The chain is built from TRBV5-1 and TRBJ2-3; 8 bases line up with TRBD2. CDR3 length: 14 amino acids. Germline trimming cut 2 bases from V and 4 bases from J; bases unmatched to any gene: 3. Per germline, CDR1 SGHRS and CDR2 YFSETQ. The chain's CDR3 is CASSLEREPDTQYF. CDR3 nucleotide sequence: TGCGCCAGCAGCTTAGAGCGGGAGCCAGATACGCAGTATTTT.

The chain links TRBV12-3 or TRBV12-4 to TRBJ2-5; D unclear. The CDR3 runs 14 residues. With 2 bases removed from V and 1 base from J, the gap between germline ends came to 8 bases. The CDR3 here is CASSLFTGQETQYF. Written as DNA, the CDR3 is TGTGCCAGCAGTTTATTTACCGGCCAAGAGACCCAGTACTTC.

The chain joins TRBV6-2 or TRBV6-3 to TRBJ1-1; possibly TRBD1 for D (6 bases). The CDR3 is 12 amino acids. The germline V and J ends were trimmed by 5 bases and 11 bases, with 15 bases remaining between them. Germline values: CDR1 MNHEY, CDR2 SVGEGT. Here the CDR3 DNA reads TGTGCCAGCAGTCCGACAGGTCTCGTGGCTTTCTTT. Protein sequence: CASSPTGLVAFF.

This sequence joins TRBV6-5 and TRBJ1-2; D might be TRBD1 (6 bases). The germline gives CDR1 MNHEY, CDR2 SVGAGI. Trimming took 5 bases from V and 3 from J, leaving 10 bases between them. This CDR3 comprises 13 residues. CDR3 residues: CASSRTADYGYTF. The DNA of the CDR3 is TGTGCCAGCAGTCGGACAGCCGACTATGGCTACACCTTC.

The chain employs TRBV11-1 and TRBJ1-1, with D unclear. The V end lost 10 bases, the J end lost 4 bases, and 19 bases lay between the germline ends. CDR1 is SGHAT, CDR2 FQDESV, per germline (reference sequence). This CDR3 has 14 amino acids. The CDR3 is CATSFGVGSTEAFF. In DNA form, the CDR3 reads TGTGCCACTAGCTTTGGGGTAGGGAGCACTGAAGCTTTCTTT.

This clonotype was seen more than once but under ten times. The chain has TRBV7-9 and TRBJ2-7, with D unclear. V dropped 6 bases and J dropped 0 bases, with 9 bases sitting between them. CDR1 SEHNR and CDR2 FQNEAQ come from the germline V gene (reference sequence). There are 13 residues in the CDR3. CDR3 amino acids: CASSLDDSYEQYF. In nucleotides, the CDR3 is TGTGCCAGCAGTTTGGACGACTCCTACGAGCAGTACTTC.

In its sample, this clonotype was seen a few times. The chain is built from TRBV20-1 and TRBJ2-3; 7 positions agree with TRBD1. The CDR3 sequence is 14 residues long. Germline V lookup: CDR1 DFQATT, CDR2 SNEGSKA (reference sequence). V was pared by 5 bases and J by 0 bases, with 5 bases of the junction left unmatched. The CDR3, as DNA: TGCAGTGCTCAACGGGGACAGAGCACAGATACGCAGTATTTT. It yields the protein CSAQRGQSTDTQYF.

CDR3 in DNA: TGCGCCAGCAGCTTTTGGCAGGACTACAATGAGCAGTTCTTC. The encoded protein is CASSFWQDYNEQFF. The chain recombines TRBV5-1 with TRBJ2-1; D unclear. Germline V lookup: CDR1 SGHRS, CDR2 YFSETQ. The ends were cut back, 2 bases at V and 3 bases at J, with 9 bases in the middle. The CDR3 covers 14 residues.

This clonotype was seen repeatedly, ten times or more. V usage is TRBV12-3 or TRBV12-4 and J usage is TRBJ1-2, with D tentatively TRBD1 (6 bases). V dropped 6 bases and J dropped 4 bases, with 12 bases sitting between them. The CDR3 totals 13 residues. This CDR3 reads CASSPDSLYGYTF. The DNA for the CDR3 is TGTGCCAGCAGCCCGGACAGCCTCTATGGCTACACCTTC.

V is TRBV29-1 and J is TRBJ2-3, with unresolved D. The CDR3 sequence is 14 residues long. Per the germline V gene, CDR1 is SQVTM and CDR2 is ANQGSEA. Between the trimmed V and J ends, which lost 6 bases and 0 bases, there was a span of 13 bases. CDR3 nucleotides: TGCAGCGTCACTTCAGCTACTAGCACAGATACGCAGTATTTT. It translates to CSVTSATSTDTQYF.

The chain combines TRBV4-3 with TRBJ1-6, with D perhaps matching TRBD1 (5 bases). V was trimmed by 3 bases and J by 8 bases, leaving 8 bases between them. The CDR3 runs 13 residues. Germline V lookup: CDR1 LGHNA, CDR2 YSLEER. The CDR3 sequence: CASSHGGDSPLHF. As DNA, the CDR3 is TGCGCCAGCAGCCACGGGGGAGATTCACCCCTCCACTTT.

V and J are TRBV19 and TRBJ2-7, with 9 nucleotides matching TRBD1. The CDR3 loop spans 15 amino acids. With V trimmed by 5 bases and J by 2 bases, 7 bases remained unmatched. The germline V gene encodes CDR1 LNHDA and CDR2 SQIVND (reference sequence). The CDR3 loop is CASSPQGAPTYEQYF. Here the CDR3 DNA reads TGTGCCAGTAGTCCACAGGGGGCGCCGACCTACGAGCAGTACTTC.

The rearrangement joins TRBV6-2 or TRBV6-3 to TRBJ1-5, with D unclear. The CDR3 extends over 15 amino acids. Germline CDR1 reads MNHEY; CDR2 reads SVGEGT. V lost 6 bases, J lost 0 bases, and 12 bases lay in between. CDR3 nucleotides: TGTGCCAGCAGATTCGGAGGGTCTAGCAATCAGCCCCAGCATTTT. Amino acids: CASRFGGSSNQPQHF.

The chain employs TRBV18 and TRBJ1-1; D is perhaps TRBD1 (5 bases). The germline V and J ends were trimmed by 6 bases and 1 base, with 21 bases remaining between them. This CDR3 is built from 17 residues. CDR1 is KGHSH, CDR2 LQKENI, per germline. CDR3 amino acids: CASSSALRDVSNTEAFF. CDR3 coding DNA: TGTGCCAGCTCGTCAGCATTACGGGACGTTTCGAACACTGAAGCTTTCTTT.

This clonotype appeared a few times. The J gene is TRBJ1-4, the V gene TRBV6-5, with a tentative D call TRBD1 (6 bases). The CDR3 contains 17 residues. The V end lost 8 bases, the J end lost 0 bases, and 19 bases lay between the germline ends. The germline V gene has CDR1 MNHEY and CDR2 SVGAGI. The CDR3 is CASSLGARLTTNEKLFF. CDR3 coding DNA: TGTGCCAGCTCCCTGGGGGCGCGATTGACAACTAATGAAAAACTGTTTTTT.

In nucleotides, the CDR3 is TGCAGCGTTGAATCAGGGACAGGGGGGGCCTACGAGCAGTACTTC. This sequence encodes CSVESGTGGAYEQYF. The J gene is TRBJ2-7, the V gene TRBV29-1, with 11 bases aligning to TRBD1. The J segment lost 2 bases and the V segment lost 2 bases, leaving 5 bases of the junction unmatched. Looked up from germline, CDR1 is SQVTM and CDR2 is ANQGSEA. The CDR3 is 15 residues long.

The chain links TRBV6-2 or TRBV6-3 to TRBJ2-7; no reliable D call. This CDR3 is built from 12 residues. Germline V gene lookup returns CDR1 MNHEY and CDR2 SVGEGT. V was shortened by 2 bases and J by 6 bases, with 8 bases between the two germline ends. CDR3 sequence (DNA): TGTGCCAGCAGTTACCCGCCCGGCGAGCAGTACTTC. Protein product: CASSYPPGEQYF.

The genes are TRBV3-1 and TRBJ2-3, with D uncertain. The CDR3 consists of 16 residues. V lost 3 bases and J lost 2, with 15 bases in between. Germline CDR1 reads LGHDT; CDR2 reads YNNKEL (reference sequence). The CDR3 spells CASSQLAPSYTDTQYF. The CDR3, as DNA: TGTGCCAGCAGCCAGTTAGCTCCATCCTACACAGATACGCAGTATTTT.

This clonotype has just a few counts. J is TRBJ1-1 and V is TRBV18; D gene ambiguous. The CDR3 sequence is 13 residues long. The V gene's germline CDR1 is KGHSH and CDR2 LQKENI. Trimming took 1 base from V and 11 from J, leaving 14 bases between them. The CDR3 sequence: CASSPLGDPNAFF. The CDR3 DNA follows: TGTGCCAGCTCACCACTCGGGGATCCAAATGCTTTCTTT.

This clonotype has more than one count but fewer than ten. The chain uses TRBV7-9 and TRBJ1-5, with 8 bases matching TRBD1. Per germline, CDR1 SEHNR and CDR2 FQNEAQ (reference sequence). There are 16 residues in the CDR3. The V and J ends lost 3 bases and 4 bases, in that order; junction bases with no gene match: 8. In nucleotides, the CDR3 is TGTGCCAGCAGCTTTTGGACGGGACAGGTGAATCAGCCCCAGCATTTT. Protein product: CASSFWTGQVNQPQHF.